A few counts support the clone carrying this T cell receptor beta chain. Method: immunoSEQ multiplex PCR; TCRdb's copy keeps in-frame clones and lacks some. The sample consists of 2,900 or so clones, roughly 28% of them appearing once. After removal of 4 bases from V and 2 bases from J, the junction contained 6 bases not matched to a gene. The germline V gene encodes CDR1 SGHRS and CDR2 YFSETQ. The CDR3 sequence is 14 residues long. The data belong to a study of T cells in localized non-small cell lung cancer. The clonotype was recovered from a female donor older than 55 with stage II squamous cell lung carcinoma. This sequence joins TRBV5-1 and TRBJ2-7; TRBD1 matches at 7 bases. Source: lung tumor tissue, taken before any cancer treatment. DNA of the CDR3: TGCGCCAGCAGCCTTGGGGACAGTACCTACGAGCAGTACTTC. Translated, it gives CASSLGDSTYEQYF.